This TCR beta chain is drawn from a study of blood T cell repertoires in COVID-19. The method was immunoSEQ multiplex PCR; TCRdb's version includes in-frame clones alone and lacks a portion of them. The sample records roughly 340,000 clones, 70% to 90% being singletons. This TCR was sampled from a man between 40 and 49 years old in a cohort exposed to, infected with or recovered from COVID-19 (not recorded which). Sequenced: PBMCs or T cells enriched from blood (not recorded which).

DNA of the CDR3: TGTGCCAGCAGCTTAGCCAGGGGCCAAGAGACCCAGTACTTC. Residues: CASSLARGQETQYF. J is TRBJ2-5 and V is TRBV7-2; TRBD1 is a possible D gene (6 bases). Germline CDR1 is SGHTA and CDR2 is FQGNSA. This CDR3 spans 14 amino acids. V lost 0 bases to trimming and J lost 1 base, with 6 bases between them. The entire variable domain, with the rest obtained from reference TRBV7-2 and TRBJ2-5, is as follows: GAGVSQSPSNKVTEKGKDVELRCDPISGHTALYWYRQSLGQGLEFLIYFQGNSAPDKSGLPSDRFSAERTGGSVSTLTIQRTQQEDSAVYLCASSLARGQETQYFGPGTRLLVL.